This T cell receptor (beta chain) was observed in a study of blood T cell repertoires in COVID-19. Overall study: Sources were T cells, B-cell-depleted T cells, or PBMCs; the material itself was cDNA or gDNA.

Assay used: immunoSEQ multiplex PCR; TCRdb lists only in-frame clones, some missing. Of roughly 20,000 clones listed, about 81% are singletons. This clone was seen more than once but under ten times. The sequencing sample was made of peripheral blood. The receptor comes from a man in his sixties with acute or convalescent COVID-19.

This CDR3 reads CASTPEGSFKFF. CDR3 bases: TGTGCCAGCACACCGGAGGGATCTTTCAAGTTCTTC. The chain is built from TRBV2 and TRBJ2-1; a possible D gene is TRBD2 (6 bases). This CDR3 contains 12 residues. CDR1 is SNHLY and CDR2 is FYNNEI in the germline V gene. V was trimmed by 7 bases and J by 14 bases, leaving 18 bases between them.